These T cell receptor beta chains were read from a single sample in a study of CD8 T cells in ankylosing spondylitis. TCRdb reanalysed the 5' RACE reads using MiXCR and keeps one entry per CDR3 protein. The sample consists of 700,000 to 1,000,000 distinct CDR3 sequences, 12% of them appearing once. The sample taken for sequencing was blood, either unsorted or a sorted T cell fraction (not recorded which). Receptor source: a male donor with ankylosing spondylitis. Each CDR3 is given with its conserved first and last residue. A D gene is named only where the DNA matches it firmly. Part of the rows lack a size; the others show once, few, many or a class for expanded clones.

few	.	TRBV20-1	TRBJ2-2	TGCAGTGCTAGAGCCGGGGGTCTCACCGGGGAGCTGTTTTTT	CSARAGGLTGELFF
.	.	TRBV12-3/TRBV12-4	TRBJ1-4	TGTGCCAGCACCCAGTTTGCTAATGAAAAACTGTTTTTT	CASTQFANEKLFF
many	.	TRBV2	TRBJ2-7	TGTGCCAGCAGTACCGGGACAGAGCAGTACTTC	CASSTGTEQYF
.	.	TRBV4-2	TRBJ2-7	TGTGCCAGCAGCCCCCAGCAACGATACGAGCAGTACTTC	CASSPQQRYEQYF
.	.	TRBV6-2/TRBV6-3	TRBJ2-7	TGTGCCAGCAGTTACAGATTCTACGAGCAGTACTTC	CASSYRFYEQYF
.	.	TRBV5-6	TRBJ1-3	TGTGCCAGCAGCTTGGGGGGTACCCTCTCTGGAAACACCATATATTTT	CASSLGGTLSGNTIYF
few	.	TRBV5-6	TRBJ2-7	TGTGCCAGCAGTGTTATAGGCCGCGGAGAAAGCTTC	CASSVIGRGESF
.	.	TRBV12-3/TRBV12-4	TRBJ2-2	TGTGCCAGCAGTTTACTATATTGGGGGGACACCGGGGAGCTGTTTTTT	CASSLLYWGDTGELFF
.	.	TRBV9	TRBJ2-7	TGTGCCAGCAGCCCTGAGGGAGGAGGCACCGCCATCGAGCAGTACTTC	CASSPEGGGTAIEQYF
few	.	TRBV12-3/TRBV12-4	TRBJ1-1	TGTGCCAGCAGTTTAAGGGCACCGAACACTGAAGCTTTCTTT	CASSLRAPNTEAFF
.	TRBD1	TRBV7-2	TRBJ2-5	TGTGCCAGCAGCCCCAGGGGGTTTCAGACCCAGTACTTC	CASSPRGFQTQYF
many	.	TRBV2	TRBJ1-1	TGTGCCAGCAGCTGGACGGTGAACACTGAAGCTTTCTTT	CASSWTVNTEAFF
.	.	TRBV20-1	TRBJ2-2	TGCAGTGCTATGGAGTTCACCGGGGAGCTGTTTTTT	CSAMEFTGELFF
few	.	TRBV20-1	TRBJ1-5	TGCAGTGCTAATCGACTAGGCAATCAGCCCCAGCATTTT	CSANRLGNQPQHF
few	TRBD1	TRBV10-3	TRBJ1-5	TGTGCCATCAGTGAGTCGAGACCCGACAGGGACAATCAGCCCCAGCATTTT	CAISESRPDRDNQPQHF
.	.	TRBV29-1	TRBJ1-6	TGCAGCGTGCAGGGGATTCATTCACCCCTCCACTTT	CSVQGIHSPLHF
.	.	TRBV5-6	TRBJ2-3	TGTGCCAGCAGCTTGGCCAACTTCTACAGGCCTTTTAAAGGGGATACGCAGTATTTT	CASSLANFYRPFKGDTQYF
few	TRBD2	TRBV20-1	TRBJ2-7	TGCAGTGCTAGAGATCAGCAGCGGGGCTACGAGCAGTACTTC	CSARDQQRGYEQYF
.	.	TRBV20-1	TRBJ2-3	TGCAGTGCTAGAGACCTTTGGAGTAGAGATACGCAGTATTTT	CSARDLWSRDTQYF
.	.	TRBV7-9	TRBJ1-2	TGTGCCAGCAGCTTACAGGTGTCCGGTGGCTACACCTTC	CASSLQVSGGYTF
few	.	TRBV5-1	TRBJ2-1	TGCGCCAGCAGCTTTCGGACAGCCAGCTCCTACAATGAGCAGTTCTTC	CASSFRTASSYNEQFF
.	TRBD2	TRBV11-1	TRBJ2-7	TGTGCCAGCAGCTTAAGGTCTAGCGGGAGGCTAGGTGTAGACGAGCAGTACTTC	CASSLRSSGRLGVDEQYF
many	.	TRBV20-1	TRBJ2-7	TGCAGTGCTGCATCCGGGAGCTTAAGACGGTACTTC	CSAASGSLRRYF
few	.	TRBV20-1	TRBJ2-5	TGCAGTGCTAGAGATCTTTCGGCAGGGACGTACTTC	CSARDLSAGTYF
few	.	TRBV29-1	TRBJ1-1	TGCAGCGTTGAGTATGGGGGGGCCGAGAAGGCTTTCTTT	CSVEYGGAEKAFF
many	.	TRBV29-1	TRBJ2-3	TGCAGCGTTTTACTAGCAGATACGCAGTATTTT	CSVLLADTQYF
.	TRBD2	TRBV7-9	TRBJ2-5	TGTGCCAGCAGACAAGCGGGAGGGTCCCGCGCGACCCAGTACTTC	CASRQAGGSRATQYF
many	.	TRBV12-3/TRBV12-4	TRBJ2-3	TGTGCCAGCAGTTTCGGGGTCACAGATACGCAGTATTTT	CASSFGVTDTQYF
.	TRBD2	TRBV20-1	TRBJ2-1	TGCAGTGCTCACCAGCGGGGCTCCTACAATGAGCAGTTCTTC	CSAHQRGSYNEQFF
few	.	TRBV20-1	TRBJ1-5	TGCAGTGCTCTCGACGCTTCCTCCGGGCTCAGAGGTTTCGGGCTGCCCCAGCATTTT	CSALDASSGLRGFGLPQHF
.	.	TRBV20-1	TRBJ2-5	TGCAGTGCTAGACCGGGGGGCAAGGAGACCCAGTACTTC	CSARPGGKETQYF
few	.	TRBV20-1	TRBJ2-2	TGCAGTGCCTTAAGGACCGGGGAGCTGTTTTTT	CSALRTGELFF
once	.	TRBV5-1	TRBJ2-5	TGCGCCAGCAGCTTGGGACCGGGACTTCTGAAGGAGACCCAGTACTTC	CASSLGPGLLKETQYF
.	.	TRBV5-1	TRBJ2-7	TGCGCCAGCAGCTTCGGGGGGCCTGCTTCCTACGAGCAGTACTTC	CASSFGGPASYEQYF
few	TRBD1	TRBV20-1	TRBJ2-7	TGCAGCGCCTGTGGCCAGGGGGCCTACGAGCAGTACTTC	CSACGQGAYEQYF
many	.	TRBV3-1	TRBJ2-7	TGTGCCAGCAGCTTGCAGGGTTTCGAGCAGTACTTC	CASSLQGFEQYF
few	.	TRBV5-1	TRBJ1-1	TGCGCCAGCAGCTGGGGACCCGGCGGAAGCACTGAAGCTTTCTTT	CASSWGPGGSTEAFF
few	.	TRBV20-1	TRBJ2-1	TGCAGTGCTAGGACAACACCTTACAATGAGCAGTTCTTC	CSARTTPYNEQFF
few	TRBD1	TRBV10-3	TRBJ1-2	TGTGCCATCAGTGAGCAGGGACAGGGGGCGAAGGACACCTTC	CAISEQGQGAKDTF
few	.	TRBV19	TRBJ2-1	TGTGCCAGTAGTCTTCTCAGGGGTAGGAATGAGCAGTTCTTC	CASSLLRGRNEQFF
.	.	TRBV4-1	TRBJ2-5	TGCGCCAGCAGCCAAGACGATCGGTGGGGTGAGACCCAGTACTTC	CASSQDDRWGETQYF